These 4 T cell receptor beta chains were all obtained from the same sample, sequenced in a study of T cell repertoires in cytomegalovirus infection. Their antigen targets remain unknown. MiXCR was run by TCRdb on the reads, yielding one entry per CDR3 protein. The table has approximately 590,000 distinct CDR3 sequences, under 45% seen once. This specimen consisted of cultured PBMCs, obtained from culture after CMV antigen stimulation. These receptor sequences come from a human donor in good health (CMV status not recorded). Some clones in this sample may be carry-over from other donors' samples.

This chain links TRBV12-3 or TRBV12-4 with TRBJ2-1; D gene uncertain. CDR3 length equals 16 residues. The V gene lost 6 bases and the J gene lost 0 bases, with 15 bases spanning the gap. The CDR3 coding sequence is TGTGCCAGCAGATTTGACTCTCAGAGCTCCTACAATGAGCAGTTCTTC. It yields the protein CASRFDSQSSYNEQFF.

This clonotype was seen more than once but under ten times. The chain combines TRBV7-4 with TRBJ2-1; 10 nucleotides align to TRBD2. Trimming took 3 bases from V and 5 from J; bases not matched to a gene: 4. Germline V gene data show CDR1 as SGHVT and CDR2 as SQSDAQ. CDR3 length: 15 amino acids. The CDR3 is CASSFSGGPHNEQFF. The CDR3 DNA is TGTGCCAGCAGCTTTAGCGGGGGGCCACACAATGAGCAGTTCTTC. The full variable domain, rest sourced from reference TRBV7-4 and TRBJ2-1, is GAGVSQSPRYKVAKRGRDVALRCDSISGHVTLYWYRQTLGQGSEVLTYSQSDAQRDKSGRPSGRFSAERPERSVSTLKIQRTEQGDSAVYLCASSFSGGPHNEQFFGPGTRLTVL.

The V and J genes are TRBV13 and TRBJ2-5, with 10 bases identical to TRBD2. Trimming at V came to 5 bases and at J to 1 base, leaving 4 bases not matched to a gene. The CDR3 runs to 15 residues. The germline CDR1 and CDR2 sequences are PRHDT and FYEKMQ (reference sequence). CDR3 coding DNA: TGTGCCAGCAGCCCCGGGACTAGCGCCCAAGAGACCCAGTACTTC. Translated: CASSPGTSAQETQYF.

V gene TRBV7-9 combines with J gene TRBJ2-2; TRBD1 is a possible D gene (6 bases). Trimming removed 5 bases at V and 4 bases at J, with 14 bases between. Germline-derived CDR1 and CDR2 are SEHNR and FQNEAQ (reference sequence). This CDR3 region has 15 residues. The CDR3: CASSPRGTPTGELFF. The CDR3 nucleotides read TGTGCCAGCAGCCCGAGGGGGACACCCACCGGGGAGCTGTTTTTT.